This entry concerns a single T cell receptor beta chain. The data were taken from a study of cytomegalovirus exposure and HLA in healthy donors. The study ran its PCR with 60 Vbeta and 13 Jbeta primers. Sequencing used immunoSEQ multiplex PCR; TCRdb keeps in-frame clones, though not all of them. The table lists about 120,000 clones, 63% of them singletons. The donors gave bone marrow, and they were healthy. Trimming stripped 0 bases from V and 2 bases from J, with 18 bases between. The CDR3 extends over 18 amino acids. Germline V CDR1 and CDR2: SGDLS, YYNGEE. This TCR was recovered from a man aged 40-49 years in good health and CMV-seropositive. The sequenced sample was PBMCs. The chain carries TRBV9 and TRBJ1-5; weak D call: TRBD1 (6 bases). The CDR3 bases are TGTGCCAGCAGCGTAGACCCACAGGGAGGGTCCGGCAATCAGCCCCAGCATTTT. It specifies CASSVDPQGGSGNQPQHF. The whole variable domain, remainder taken from reference TRBV9 and TRBJ1-5, is DSGVTQTPKHLITATGQRVTLRCSPRSGDLSVYWYQQSLDQGLQFLIQYYNGEERAKGNILERFSAQQFPDLHSELNLSSLELGDSALYFCASSVDPQGGSGNQPQHFGDGTRLSIL.